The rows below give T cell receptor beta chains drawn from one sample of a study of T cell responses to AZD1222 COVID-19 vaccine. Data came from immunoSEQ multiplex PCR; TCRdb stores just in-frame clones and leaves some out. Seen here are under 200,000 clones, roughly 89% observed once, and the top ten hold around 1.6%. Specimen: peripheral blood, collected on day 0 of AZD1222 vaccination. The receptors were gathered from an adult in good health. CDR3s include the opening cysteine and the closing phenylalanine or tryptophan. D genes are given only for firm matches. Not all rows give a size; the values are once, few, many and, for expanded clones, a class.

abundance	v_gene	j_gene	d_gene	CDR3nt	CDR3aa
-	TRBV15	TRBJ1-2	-	TGTGCCACCAGCAGAGATTTTAGGACTCCCTATGGCTACACCTTC	CATSRDFRTPYGYTF
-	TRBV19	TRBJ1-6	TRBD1	TGTGCCAGTAACAACCCGGGACAGGGGAATTCACCCCTCCACTTT	CASNNPGQGNSPLHF
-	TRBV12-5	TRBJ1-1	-	TGTGCTAGTGGGGCTGGGGAATTGAACACTGAAGCTTTCTTT	CASGAGELNTEAFF
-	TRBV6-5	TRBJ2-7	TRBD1	TGTGCCCCTTGCAACGACAGGGGAAGAGTATACGAGCAGTACTTC	CAPCNDRGRVYEQYF
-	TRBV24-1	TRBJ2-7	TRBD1	TGTGCCACCAGTGTCTATTGGGACAGTCAACTCCTAAGCTCCTACGAGCAGTACTTC	CATSVYWDSQLLSSYEQYF
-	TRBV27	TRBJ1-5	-	TGTGCCAGCAGTTTATCCGGGGGACAGCCCCAGCATTTT	CASSLSGGQPQHF
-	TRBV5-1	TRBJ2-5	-	TGCGCCAGCAGCTTGCTTGGCGCAGCACAAGAGACCCAGTACTTC	CASSLLGAAQETQYF
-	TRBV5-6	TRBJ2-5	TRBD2	TGTGCCAGCAGCTTGAGGCGGGGGGCTTGGACCCAGTACTTC	CASSLRRGAWTQYF
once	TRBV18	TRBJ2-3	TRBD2	TGTGCCAGCTCACCAGGAATAGCGGGGGGAAGCACAGATACGCAGTATTTT	CASSPGIAGGSTDTQYF
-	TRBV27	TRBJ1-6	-	TGTGCCAGCAGTTTAAGGGTCCGGGGGACGGGTAATAGGTCACCCCTCCACTTT	CASSLRVRGTGNRSPLHF
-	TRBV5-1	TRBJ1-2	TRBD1	TGCGCCAGCAGCGCTCAGGGGGATTATGGCTACACCTTC	CASSAQGDYGYTF
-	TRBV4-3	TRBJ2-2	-	TGCGCCAGCAGCCAAGATGGGGGGGAGCTGTTTTTT	CASSQDGGELFF
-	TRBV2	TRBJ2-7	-	TGTGCCAGCCAACAGGGCAGTTGGACCGAGCAGTACTTC	CASQQGSWTEQYF
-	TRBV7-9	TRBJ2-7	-	TGTGCCAGCAGCCTAGAGGCAGGCTACGAGCAGTACTTC	CASSLEAGYEQYF
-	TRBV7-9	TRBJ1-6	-	TGTGCCAGCCGCGCCTCTTCCTCACCCCTCCACTTT	CASRASSSPLHF
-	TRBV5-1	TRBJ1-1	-	TGCGCCAGCAGCTTGGTAGGCCCGGGTTTGGGCACTGAAGCTTTCTTT	CASSLVGPGLGTEAFF
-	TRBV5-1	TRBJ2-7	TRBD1	TGCGCCAGCAGCCCCGGGACAGGGTCCTACGAGCAGTACTTC	CASSPGTGSYEQYF
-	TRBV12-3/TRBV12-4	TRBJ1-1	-	TGTGCCAGCAGCCACGGACAGGAAGCTTTCTTT	CASSHGQEAFF
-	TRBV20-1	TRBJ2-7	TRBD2	TGCAGTGCTAGTCGTCCTAGCGGGAGGGACGAGCAGTACTTC	CSASRPSGRDEQYF
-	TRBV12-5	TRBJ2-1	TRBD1	TGTGCTAGTGGACCGGGACAGGGGGCGCATGAGCAGTTCTTC	CASGPGQGAHEQFF
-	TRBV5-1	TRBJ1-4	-	TGCGCCAGCAGCCCCGTAATGAGTCCAACTAATGAAAAACTGTTTTTT	CASSPVMSPTNEKLFF
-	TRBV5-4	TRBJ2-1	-	TGTGCCAGCAGTTTTGGGGCGGCGCCCAATGAGCAGTTCTTC	CASSFGAAPNEQFF
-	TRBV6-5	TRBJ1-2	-	TGTGCCAGCAGACCCGGACATCTGGCCTATGGCTACACCTTC	CASRPGHLAYGYTF
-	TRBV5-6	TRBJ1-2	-	TGTGCCAGCAGCTTGGGGCAGATTAACTATGGCTACACCTTC	CASSLGQINYGYTF
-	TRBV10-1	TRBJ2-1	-	TGCGCCAGCAGTGGAGGGGGAAACTCCTACAATGAGCAGTTCTTC	CASSGGGNSYNEQFF
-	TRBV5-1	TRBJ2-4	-	TGCGCCAGCAGCTTCTCGACCCAAGGGAACATTCAGTACTTC	CASSFSTQGNIQYF
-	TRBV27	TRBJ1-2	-	TGTGCCAGCAGTTTGACAGTTGGGGGGACCTATGGCTACACCTTC	CASSLTVGGTYGYTF
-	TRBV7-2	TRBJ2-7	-	TGTGCCAGCAGCTTAGTACAGGGTGGTTCCTACGAGCAGTACTTC	CASSLVQGGSYEQYF
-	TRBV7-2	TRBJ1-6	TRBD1	TGTGCCAGCAGCTCTGGACAGGGCGGTTCACCCCTCCACTTT	CASSSGQGGSPLHF
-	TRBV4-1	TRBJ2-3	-	TGCGCCAGCAGCCAAGGGCAGAGTAGCACAGATACGCAGTATTTT	CASSQGQSSTDTQYF
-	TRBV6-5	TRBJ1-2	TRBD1	TGTGCCAGCAGTTACTCCGGGGACAGGGGGACTGGCTACACCTTC	CASSYSGDRGTGYTF
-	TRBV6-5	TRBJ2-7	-	TGTGCCAGCAGAACCCCGGGGACCTACGAGCAGTACTTC	CASRTPGTYEQYF
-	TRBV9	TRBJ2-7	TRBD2	TGTGCCAGCAGCCCATCAGTTTTAGCGGGAGTCCCCTACGAGCAGTACTTC	CASSPSVLAGVPYEQYF
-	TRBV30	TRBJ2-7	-	TGTGCCTGGAGTTCATCTGGCGGGGTCCCCTCCTACGAGCAGTACTTC	CAWSSSGGVPSYEQYF
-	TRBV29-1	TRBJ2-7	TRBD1	TGCAGCGTTGCGCCAGGACAGGGAACCTACGAGCAGTACTTC	CSVAPGQGTYEQYF
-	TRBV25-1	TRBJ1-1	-	TGTGCCAGCAGTGACAAGGACCGATTAAACACTGAAGCTTTCTTT	CASSDKDRLNTEAFF
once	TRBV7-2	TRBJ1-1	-	TGTGCCAGCAGCTTAGACCGGAACACTGAAGCTTTCTTT	CASSLDRNTEAFF
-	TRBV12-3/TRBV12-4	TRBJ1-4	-	TGTGCCATCAGGGCGGTTAATGAAAAACTGTTTTTT	CAIRAVNEKLFF
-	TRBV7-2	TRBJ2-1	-	TGTGCCAGCAGCCCCGGGACTCACGTACCCTACAATGAGCAGTTCTTC	CASSPGTHVPYNEQFF
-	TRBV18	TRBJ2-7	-	TGTGCCAGCTCACCCTCCCTTGGGGGCGAAAAGGGGCAGTACTTC	CASSPSLGGEKGQYF
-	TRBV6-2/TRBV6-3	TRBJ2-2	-	TGTGCCAGCAGTTTCAACACCGGGGAGCTGTTTTTT	CASSFNTGELFF
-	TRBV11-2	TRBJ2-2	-	TGTGCCAGCAGCTTTAGTAACACCGGGGAGCTGTTTTTT	CASSFSNTGELFF
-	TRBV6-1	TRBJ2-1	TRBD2	TGTGCCAGCAGTGGACTTAGGCTAGCGGGAGTTGGGTCCTACAATGAGCAGTTCTTC	CASSGLRLAGVGSYNEQFF
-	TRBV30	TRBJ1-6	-	TGTGCCTGGAGTGTGGGGAATAATTCACCCCTCCACTTT	CAWSVGNNSPLHF
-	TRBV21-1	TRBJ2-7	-	TGTGCCAGTATTGTGAACCGGGACAGGACTTACGAGCAGTACTTC	CASIVNRDRTYEQYF
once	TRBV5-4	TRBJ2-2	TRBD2	TGTGCCAGCAGCCCTAGCGGGGGCCCAACCACCGGGGAGCTGTTTTTT	CASSPSGGPTTGELFF
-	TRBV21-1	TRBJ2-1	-	TGTGCCACCAGGCCGGGGACAGGGGAAGTCAATGAGCAGTTCTTC	CATRPGTGEVNEQFF
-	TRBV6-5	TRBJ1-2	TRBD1	TGTGCCAGCAGTTACTCTGACAGGGGGACTTATGGCTACACCTTC	CASSYSDRGTYGYTF
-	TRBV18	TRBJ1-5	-	TGTGCCAGCTCACCACCTGGAGTATATAGCAATCAGCCCCAGCATTTT	CASSPPGVYSNQPQHF
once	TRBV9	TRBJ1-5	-	TGTGCCAGCAGCGTAGGAGATCAGCCCCAGCATTTT	CASSVGDQPQHF